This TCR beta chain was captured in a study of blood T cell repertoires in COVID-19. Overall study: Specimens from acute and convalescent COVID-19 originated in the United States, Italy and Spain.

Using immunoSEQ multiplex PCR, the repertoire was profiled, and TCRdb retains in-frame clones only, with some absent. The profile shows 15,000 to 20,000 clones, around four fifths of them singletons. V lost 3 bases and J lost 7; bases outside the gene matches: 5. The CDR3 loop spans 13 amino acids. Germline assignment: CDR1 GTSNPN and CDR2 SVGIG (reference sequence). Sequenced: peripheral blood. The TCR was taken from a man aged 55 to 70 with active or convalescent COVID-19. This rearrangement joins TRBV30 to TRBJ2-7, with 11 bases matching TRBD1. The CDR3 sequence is CAWSGQGAGEQYF. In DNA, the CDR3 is TGTGCCTGGAGCGGACAGGGGGCTGGTGAGCAGTACTTC.